The text below deals with one T cell receptor beta chain. Its antigen is unknown. Time point indicated: pre-treatment sample, taken before nivolumab and TIL therapy. The data belong to a study of TIL therapy for anti-PD-1-resistant metastatic lung cancer. Study-level background: Progressing patients received lymphodepletion, expanded TIL infusion and IL-2. Several tumors were EGFR-mutant and two were ALK-rearranged. Tumors carried a median about 1.4 non-synonymous mutations per megabase.

The immunoSEQ assay was v3. Data came from immunoSEQ multiplex PCR; TCRdb stores just in-frame clones and leaves some out. The sample has about 59,000 clones, 73% seen once. This CDR3 contains 14 residues. Germline CDR1 MNHEY, CDR2 SVGAGI. The trim removed 2 bases at V and 6 bases at J, leaving 4 bases unmatched. Study conclusions and caveats: This highly selected cohort may not generalize to typical lung cancer patients.

The chain carries TRBV6-5 and TRBJ2-7; TRBD1 aligns across 10 bases. The sample in question was blood, obtained at baseline. The receptor was derived from a person aged 25 to 79 with non-small cell lung cancer. The CDR3 spells CASSYGGQGGEQYF. In DNA, the CDR3 is TGTGCCAGCAGTTACGGAGGACAGGGGGGCGAGCAGTACTTC.